Listed below are T cell receptor beta chains from one sample, sequenced in a study of T cell responses to AZD1222 COVID-19 vaccine. The data were produced by immunoSEQ multiplex PCR, yet TCRdb's version contains in-frame clones alone and is incomplete. This table has around 140,000 clones, about 93% appearing once. Specimen: peripheral blood, collected on day 0 of AZD1222 vaccination. The receptors shown here come from an adult in good health. Each CDR3 is given with its conserved first and last residue. D genes are given only for firm matches.

length	V	D	J	CDR3
15	TRBV7-9	NA	TRBJ1-1	CASSLAAGFATEAFF
14	TRBV28	NA	TRBJ1-1	CASSFSYRGTEAFF
15	TRBV5-4	NA	TRBJ2-7	CASSLAPGSSYEQYF
16	TRBV6-6	NA	TRBJ2-7	CASTRFLSGPDYEQYF
14	TRBV5-8	NA	TRBJ1-3	CASSLTSSGNTIYF
12	TRBV6-6	NA	TRBJ1-6	CASSPRGESLHF
13	TRBV9	NA	TRBJ2-1	CASSDSLLATRFF
15	TRBV7-2	NA	TRBJ1-3	CASSLKATSGNTIYF
13	TRBV29-1	NA	TRBJ2-5	CSVEWEREETQYF
13	TRBV15	TRBD1	TRBJ2-7	CATSRDRFYEQYF
12	TRBV29-1	NA	TRBJ1-2	CSVETLGYGYTF
16	TRBV7-9	NA	TRBJ2-7	CASSLLGPGLAYEQYF
14	TRBV7-2	NA	TRBJ2-1	CASSLVGEYNEQFF